The rows below give T cell receptor beta chains drawn from one sample of a study of response to subunit inactivated influenza vaccine. TCRdb reanalysed the RT-PCR reads using MiXCR and keeps one entry per CDR3 protein. Of about 240,000 distinct CDR3 sequences detected, approximately 12% appear once; the ten largest clones hold over 6.5%. Source: non-naive T cells sorted from PBMCs, taken roughly 2 weeks before vaccination. Every receptor here comes from a man aged 50 or older who received an inactivated influenza vaccine. Each CDR3 is given with its conserved first and last residue. Each record gives: CDR3 length, D gene, J gene, V gene, CDR3 protein. A D gene is named only where the DNA matches it firmly.

15,TRBD2,TRBJ2-5,TRBV9,CASSTSSGSFETQYF
14,.,TRBJ2-6,TRBV6-2/TRBV6-3,CASRFDSGANVLTF
13,.,TRBJ2-5,TRBV29-1,CSAQRGRGETQYF
15,.,TRBJ2-1,TRBV6-6,CASSYAFSSYNEQFF
14,TRBD2,TRBJ2-1,TRBV10-3,CATGTSGDYNEQFF
15,.,TRBJ2-5,TRBV9,CASSSSWGVEETQYF
14,TRBD1,TRBJ2-7,TRBV6-5,CASSYGTGGVEQYF
13,TRBD1,TRBJ2-7,TRBV2,CASRDRAYYEQYF
16,TRBD2,TRBJ2-3,TRBV7-8,CASSFLAGGSSDTQYF
15,.,TRBJ2-2,TRBV4-3,CASSRGRGGAGELFF
14,.,TRBJ2-1,TRBV5-6,CASSLRGLNNEQFF
13,.,TRBJ2-1,TRBV9,CASSVGGLHEQFF
19,.,TRBJ2-3,TRBV20-1,CSARPLGGGKNQRTDTQYF
17,.,TRBJ1-1,TRBV7-2,CASSLFPKRQMNTEAFF
15,.,TRBJ1-4,TRBV18,CASSPPTGQGEKLFF
16,TRBD1,TRBJ2-1,TRBV27,CASSLRGHLAYNEQFF
17,.,TRBJ1-3,TRBV12-3/TRBV12-4,CASSSGQSDFSGNTIYF
13,.,TRBJ2-7,TRBV20-1,CSARTRTEYEQYF
15,.,TRBJ2-7,TRBV11-2,CASSPRTVSSYEQYF
12,.,TRBJ1-2,TRBV27,CASSLAGYGYTF
12,.,TRBJ1-6,TRBV6-6,CASSHINSPLHF
12,.,TRBJ1-1,TRBV6-2/TRBV6-3,CASSKRESEAFF
11,.,TRBJ1-1,TRBV20-1,CSARLNTEAFF
16,TRBD2,TRBJ2-3,TRBV19,CASTASGRQRTDTQYF
16,.,TRBJ2-3,TRBV7-2,CASSVTAGTTVDTQYF
15,.,TRBJ1-1,TRBV4-3,CASSQEWGSNTEAFF
14,.,TRBJ1-3,TRBV6-2/TRBV6-3,CASSRPSSGNTIYF
12,TRBD2,TRBJ2-4,TRBV20-1,CSAGGDDDIQYF
14,.,TRBJ2-7,TRBV9,CASSGGPDIGEQYF
14,.,TRBJ2-5,TRBV20-1,CSARDRPGRETQYF
15,.,TRBJ1-2,TRBV10-3,CAVGLDSLANYGYTF
13,.,TRBJ2-3,TRBV12-3/TRBV12-4,CASSLLDTDTQYF
14,.,TRBJ2-3,TRBV20-1,CSATPRIPTDTQYF
13,.,TRBJ2-5,TRBV7-2,CASSLPGAETQYF
13,.,TRBJ1-6,TRBV18,CASSPNPRDNLHF
13,.,TRBJ1-4,TRBV5-8,CASSWTSNEKLFF
13,TRBD1,TRBJ1-5,TRBV20-1,CSATTGVYQPQHF
13,.,TRBJ2-7,TRBV6-6,CASRDPDRYEQYF
16,TRBD1,TRBJ2-1,TRBV20-1,CSARGGTGIVYNVQFF
13,.,TRBJ2-1,TRBV5-1,CASTLRPGDEQFF
15,TRBD2,TRBJ2-1,TRBV20-1,CSARGVAGGPREQFF
14,TRBD2,TRBJ2-5,TRBV6-2/TRBV6-3,CASSRGLAGTTQYF
13,TRBD1,TRBJ2-3,TRBV7-9,CASSLGQTDTQYF
14,.,TRBJ2-3,TRBV20-1,CSARVESSTDTQYF
15,.,TRBJ2-2,TRBV5-1,CASSPDRYNTGELFF
15,.,TRBJ2-7,TRBV11-2,CASSLDRDRTYEQYF
17,TRBD2,TRBJ2-5,TRBV7-2,CASSFGTSGGSGETQYF
13,TRBD1,TRBJ2-5,TRBV20-1,CSARGRGPETQYF
15,.,TRBJ2-7,TRBV11-2,CASSLAAGAPYEQYF
16,.,TRBJ2-3,TRBV14,CASSPRTVYSTDTQYF
14,.,TRBJ2-7,TRBV12-3/TRBV12-4,CASSWRRRAYEQYF
16,.,TRBJ2-7,TRBV12-3/TRBV12-4,CASSPSGVVTFHEQYF
14,TRBD2,TRBJ2-1,TRBV6-1,CASIQLAGGNEQFF
13,.,TRBJ2-3,TRBV28,CASSYGQPDTQYF
16,TRBD2,TRBJ2-2,TRBV27,CASSRLAGGNTGELFF